These 27 T cell receptor beta chains were sequenced from one sample in a study of identical twins. MiXCR, run by TCRdb on the 5' RACE reads, gives a single entry per CDR3 protein. The table has some 690,000 distinct CDR3 sequences, 20% to 25% seen once; the top ten hold 4% to 5.5%. This sample also appeared in a second study, on T cells expressing NK-cell markers.

Material for sequencing was PBMCs. Source of these receptors: a woman between 18 and 29 years old in good health.

This clonotype was seen a few times. This chain uses TRBV12-3 or TRBV12-4 with TRBJ2-3; 8 positions agree with TRBD2. V gave up 6 bases and J gave up 4 bases; unmatched junction bases: 6. The CDR3 sequence is 14 residues long. In nucleotides, the CDR3 is TGTGCCAGCAGGGGACTAGTCGGTCCAGATACGCAGTATTTT. Protein: CASRGLVGPDTQYF.

V gene TRBV29-1 combines with J gene TRBJ2-7; the match to TRBD1 covers 10 bases. From germline, CDR1 is SQVTM and CDR2 ANQGSEA. This CDR3 has 12 residues. The ends lost 7 bases at V and 2 bases at J; junction bases unmatched: 2. The CDR3: CSGQGAAYEQYF. Here the CDR3 DNA reads TGCAGCGGACAGGGGGCCGCCTACGAGCAGTACTTC.

This clonotype has just a few counts. The V and J genes are TRBV7-9 and TRBJ2-5; TRBD1 aligns across 8 bases. V was pared by 0 bases and J by 5 bases, with 8 bases of the junction left unmatched. CDR3 length equals 16 residues. CDR1 and CDR2 (germline): SEHNR, FQNEAQ (reference sequence). The CDR3 nucleotides read TGTGCCAGCAGCTTAGCCCGGGACAGGAGATTTGAGACCCAGTACTTC. Translating it yields CASSLARDRRFETQYF. The complete variable domain, with remaining parts taken from reference TRBV7-9 and TRBJ2-5, reads DTGVSQNPRHKITKRGQNVTFRCDPISEHNRLYWYRQTLGQGPEFLTYFQNEAQLEKSRLLSDRFSAERPKGSFSTLEIQRTEQGDSAMYLCASSLARDRRFETQYFGPGTRLLVL.

This rearrangement joins TRBV7-9 to TRBJ2-7; no definite D call. The V gene lost 1 base and the J gene lost 6 bases, with 10 bases spanning the gap. This CDR3 contains 13 residues. Germline-derived CDR1 and CDR2 are SEHNR and FQNEAQ (reference sequence). This CDR3 is CASSLVLVGEQYF. CDR3 coding DNA: TGTGCCAGCAGCTTAGTGCTAGTTGGCGAGCAGTACTTC.

V gene TRBV7-9 combines with J gene TRBJ2-3; TRBD2 might be the D (5 bases). The CDR3 runs 16 residues. Germline V gene sequence: CDR1 SEHNR, CDR2 FQNEAQ (reference sequence). The V end was cut by 3 bases, the J end by 4 bases, with 17 bases between. The CDR3 DNA reads as TGTGCCAGCAGCTTTGAGACGGGGATTTGGGCAGATACGCAGTATTTT. Protein sequence: CASSFETGIWADTQYF.

This chain uses TRBV5-1 with TRBJ2-3, with D tentatively TRBD1 (6 bases). Trimming stripped 1 base from V and 6 bases from J, with 9 bases between. Germline V gene data show CDR1 as SGHRS and CDR2 as YFSETQ. The CDR3 has 13 amino acids. The CDR3, as DNA: TGCGCCAGCAGCTTGAGTACAGGGGATACGCAGTATTTT. Its translation: CASSLSTGDTQYF. The full variable domain, completed using reference TRBV5-1 and TRBJ2-3, is KAGVTQTPRYLIKTRGQQVTLSCSPISGHRSVSWYQQTPGQGLQFLFEYFSETQRNKGNFPGRFSGRQFSNSRSEMNVSTLELGDSALYLCASSLSTGDTQYFGPGTRLTVL.

The chain carries TRBV11-2 and TRBJ2-3; 8 positions match TRBD2. Germline trimming cut 5 bases from V and 5 bases from J; bases unmatched to any gene: 18. The germline V gene has CDR1 SGHAT and CDR2 FQNNGV. The CDR3 is 18 residues long. This chain's CDR3 is CASSLSKWSGSRGDTQYF. DNA for the CDR3: TGTGCCAGCAGCCTCTCGAAGTGGAGCGGGAGTCGCGGAGATACGCAGTATTTT.

This clonotype was seen more than once but under ten times. This chain connects TRBV10-3 to TRBJ2-7; D might be TRBD1 (6 bases). Germline V lookup: CDR1 ENHRY, CDR2 SYGVKD. This CDR3 contains 15 residues. Trimming shortened V by 0 bases and J by 7 bases, and 16 bases separated the two germline ends. CDR3 amino acids: CAISESTSGAMEQYF. The DNA for the CDR3 is TGTGCCATCAGTGAGTCGACGTCAGGGGCTATGGAGCAGTACTTC.

This clonotype was detected only a few times. V and J are TRBV29-1 and TRBJ1-4, with D perhaps TRBD1 (5 bases). Trimming cost V 0 bases and J 8 bases, with 19 bases left between them. The V gene's germline CDR1 is SQVTM and CDR2 ANQGSEA. CDR3 length: 16 residues. The DNA of the CDR3 is TGCAGCGTTGAAGATATTGAGGGAGGGGCAGGAGAAAAACTGTTTTTT. Its protein is CSVEDIEGGAGEKLFF.

The rearrangement links TRBV4-1 to TRBJ2-7; D possibly matches TRBD1 or TRBD2 (5 bases each). CDR1 and CDR2 (germline): MGHRA, YSYEKL. This CDR3 has 14 amino acids. Trimming stripped 0 bases from V and 9 bases from J, with 15 bases between. CDR3 sequence (DNA): TGCGCCAGCAGCCAAGATGGGACCACGGACGCGCAGTACTTC. The encoded protein is CASSQDGTTDAQYF.

This clonotype was found a few times. The CDR3 loop reads CASKDSPLSTDTQYF. CDR3 DNA sequence: TGTGCCAGCAAAGACAGTCCCCTTAGCACAGATACGCAGTATTTT. This sequence joins TRBV7-6 and TRBJ2-3; D might be TRBD1 (5 bases). The germline gives CDR1 SGHVS, CDR2 FNYEAQ. This CDR3 comprises 15 residues. Trimming stripped 7 bases from V and 0 bases from J, with 14 bases between.

The rearrangement uses TRBV7-2 and TRBJ2-1; no reliable D call. V gave up 0 bases and J gave up 5 bases, with 5 bases separating them. The CDR3 covers 13 residues. Germline CDR1 is SGHTA and CDR2 is FQGNSA. CDR3 nucleotide sequence: TGTGCCAGCAGCTTAGCTGTAGACAATGAGCAGTTCTTC. Residues: CASSLAVDNEQFF. Variable domain in full (rest from reference TRBV7-2 and TRBJ2-1): GAGVSQSPSNKVTEKGKDVELRCDPISGHTALYWYRQSLGQGLEFLIYFQGNSAPDKSGLPSDRFSAERTGGSVSTLTIQRTQQEDSAVYLCASSLAVDNEQFFGPGTRLTVL.

This clonotype was observed a few times. The chain employs TRBV7-8 and TRBJ1-2, with 7 bases matching TRBD1. From germline, CDR1 is SGHVS and CDR2 FQNEAQ. Losses at the gene ends were 2 bases for V and 2 bases for J; bases not matched to a gene: 11. The CDR3 has 17 residues. The CDR3 protein is CASSLLKQGFMNYGYTF. Written as DNA, the CDR3 is TGTGCCAGCAGCTTACTGAAACAGGGGTTCATGAACTATGGCTACACCTTC.

The chain recombines TRBV5-6 with TRBJ2-1; 12 bases fit TRBD1. There are 16 residues in the CDR3. Germline values: CDR1 SGHDT, CDR2 YYEEEE. With 4 bases clipped from V and 12 bases from J, the junction kept 14 bases outside the gene matches. The CDR3 region has the DNA TGTGCCAGCAGCCAGGGATATGGGACAGGGGGCACTGGGCAGTTCTTC. Protein sequence: CASSQGYGTGGTGQFF.

This clonotype occurred a few times. The chain couples TRBV10-3 to TRBJ2-5, with TRBD1 matching 9 bases. V was clipped by 0 bases and J by 5 bases; unmatched bases: 4. The CDR3 has 15 amino acids. Looked up from germline, CDR1 is ENHRY and CDR2 is SYGVKD. CDR3 bases: TGTGCCATCAGTGAGTCGAACAGGGGGCGGGAGACCCAGTACTTC. Protein: CAISESNRGRETQYF.

In DNA, the CDR3 is TGCGCCAGCAGCTTGCCGGATGAAGAGACCCAGTACTTC. This sequence encodes CASSLPDEETQYF. This chain joins TRBV5-1 and TRBJ2-5; D is ambiguous. This CDR3 contains 13 residues. V was cut by 1 base and J by 3 bases, with 7 bases left in between. The germline CDR1 and CDR2 sequences are SGHRS and YFSETQ. The full variable domain, completed using reference TRBV5-1 and TRBJ2-5, is KAGVTQTPRYLIKTRGQQVTLSCSPISGHRSVSWYQQTPGQGLQFLFEYFSETQRNKGNFPGRFSGRQFSNSRSEMNVSTLELGDSALYLCASSLPDEETQYFGPGTRLLVL.

This clonotype was seen a few times. The chain combines TRBV5-6 with TRBJ2-1; 8 nucleotides match TRBD1. The CDR3 has 16 amino acids. From germline, CDR1 is SGHDT and CDR2 YYEEEE. Trimming took 4 bases from V and 6 from J; bases not matched to a gene: 12. CDR3 sequence reads: CASSHDGQGLFNEQFF. CDR3 DNA sequence: TGTGCCAGCAGCCACGACGGACAGGGTTTGTTCAATGAGCAGTTCTTC.

Many counts were recorded for this clonotype. J is TRBJ1-2 and V is TRBV10-3, with unresolved D. V lost 3 bases, J lost 4 bases, and 6 bases lay in between. The germline V gene has CDR1 ENHRY and CDR2 SYGVKD. The CDR3 extends over 12 amino acids. The CDR3 coding sequence is TGTGCCATCAGTGATCACAGCTATGGCTACACCTTC. Translated: CAISDHSYGYTF.

The rearrangement joins TRBV9 to TRBJ2-2; the D is unclear. CDR3 length: 15 amino acids. With 0 bases removed from V and 3 bases from J, the gap between germline ends came to 9 bases. The germline V gene encodes CDR1 SGDLS and CDR2 YYNGEE. The CDR3 bases are TGTGCCAGCAGCGTAGGCTCCCATTACACCGGGGAGCTGTTTTTT. As protein: CASSVGSHYTGELFF.

This sequence joins TRBV9 and TRBJ2-1; D remains ambiguous. CDR3 length: 15 residues. Germline lookup yields CDR1 SGDLS and CDR2 YYNGEE. Trimming cost V 3 bases and J 0 bases, with 10 bases left between them. Written as DNA, the CDR3 is TGTGCCAGCAGCGGGGCCGGAGCCTCCTACAATGAGCAGTTCTTC. Translating it yields CASSGAGASYNEQFF.

The chain has TRBV5-1 and TRBJ1-1; possible D gene TRBD1, 5 bases. The CDR3 runs 14 residues. V shed 0 bases and J shed 4 bases, with 10 bases lying between them. Germline CDR1 and CDR2: SGHRS and YFSETQ. The CDR3 reads CASSLVGPSTEAFF. The CDR3 nucleotides read TGCGCCAGCAGCTTGGTGGGGCCAAGCACTGAAGCTTTCTTT.

V and J are TRBV6-5 and TRBJ2-3; no firm D call. Trimming took 2 bases from V and 5 from J, leaving 14 bases between them. CDR1 MNHEY and CDR2 SVGAGI come from the germline V gene. This CDR3 is 15 amino acids long. The CDR3 DNA follows: TGTGCCAGCAGTTACCAGGTTTCGGGTGGAGATACGCAGTATTTT. Translating it yields CASSYQVSGGDTQYF.

This clonotype was recorded many times. The rearrangement uses TRBV6-1 and TRBJ1-1, with D uncertain. The length of the CDR3 is 13 residues. Germline CDR1 reads MNHNS; CDR2 reads SASEGT. V was cut by 9 bases and J by 0 bases, with 11 bases left in between. The CDR3 here is CASGFTLNTEAFF. The CDR3 region has the DNA TGTGCCAGTGGGTTCACTCTGAACACTGAAGCTTTCTTT.

In its sample, this clonotype was seen a few times. The chain carries TRBV20-1 and TRBJ1-6; no definite D call. V was trimmed by 4 bases and J by 7 bases, leaving 11 bases between them. CDR1 DFQATT and CDR2 SNEGSKA come from the germline V gene (reference sequence). There are 13 residues in the CDR3. This CDR3 reads CSATRATNSPLHF. The CDR3 nucleotides are TGCAGTGCTACCCGGGCCACCAATTCACCCCTCCACTTT.

This clonotype was counted only a few times. The genes are TRBV12-3 or TRBV12-4 and TRBJ2-2, with 16 bases identical to TRBD2. V dropped 8 bases and J dropped 2; count of bases not matched to a gene: 5. The CDR3 is 17 residues long. CDR3 protein: CASRGTSGRVNTGELFF. The CDR3 nucleotides are TGTGCCAGCCGTGGGACTAGCGGGAGGGTTAACACCGGGGAGCTGTTTTTT.

This clonotype showed up just a few times. The chain links TRBV20-1 to TRBJ2-1; D call uncertain. V lost 5 bases and J lost 7, with 18 bases in between. The CDR3 is 14 amino acids. Germline V gene sequence: CDR1 DFQATT, CDR2 SNEGSKA (reference sequence). For the CDR3, the DNA is TGCAGTGCTTATAAGCCCCTGTCGTATAATGAGCAGTTCTTC. Its protein product is CSAYKPLSYNEQFF.

This clonotype was observed a few times. The chain couples TRBV7-9 to TRBJ2-2; 9 bases match TRBD1. Germline V CDR1 and CDR2: SEHNR, FQNEAQ (reference sequence). The CDR3 extends over 17 amino acids. V was pared by 4 bases and J by 3 bases, with 9 bases of the junction left unmatched. The CDR3 here is CASSSLKWTGDTGELFF. Here the CDR3 DNA reads TGTGCCAGCAGCTCACTTAAGTGGACAGGGGACACCGGGGAGCTGTTTTTT.